These 14 T cell receptor beta chains share one sample of origin, sequenced in a study of blood T cell repertoires in COVID-19 (dated by TCRdb to about 2020). Library preparation employed the immunoSEQ multiplex PCR assay. TCRdb limited this immuneACCESS table to in-frame rearrangements with V and J called. A share of clones is missing; checked studies link under half to unresolved V genes, and the rest is unexplained. The sample table lists about 240,000 clones, approximately 90% of them with a count of one. Together, the top ten hold approximately 4.2% of the sample. The sequencing input was PBMCs or T cells enriched from blood (not recorded which). Source of these receptors: a woman in her twenties or thirties who had recovered from COVID-19.

The rearrangement links TRBV3-1 (or the pseudogene TRBV3-2) to TRBJ2-1, with 10 bases that match TRBD1. CDR3 length equals 17 residues. V was clipped by 3 bases and J by 6 bases; unmatched bases: 11. CDR1 is LGHDT, CDR2 YNNKEL, per germline (reference sequence). The CDR3 is CASSQETGTGVSNEQFF. As DNA, the CDR3 is TGTGCCAGCAGCCAGGAAACCGGGACAGGGGTTAGCAATGAGCAGTTCTTC.

Of note for this clone: The sample holds other DNA sequences that translate to the same CDR3. This chain uses TRBV30 with TRBJ1-1; possible D gene TRBD1, 5 bases. Germline CDR1 GTSNPN, CDR2 SVGIG (reference sequence). V shed 0 bases and J shed 1 base, with 6 bases lying between them. This CDR3 region has 13 residues. CDR3 residues: CAWSVQENTEAFF. CDR3 DNA: TGTGCCTGGAGTGTACAGGAGAACACTGAAGCTTTCTTT.

The DNA of the CDR3 is TGTGCCAGCTCACCATCCGGGGAAAGTAATGGCTACACCTTC. Protein: CASSPSGESNGYTF. J is TRBJ1-2 and V is TRBV18; D uncertain. CDR3 length equals 14 residues. V was pared by 2 bases and J by 6 bases, with 13 bases between. Germline V gives CDR1 KGHSH, CDR2 LQKENI.

V and J are TRBV5-4 and TRBJ1-2; D uncertain. Germline V gene sequence: CDR1 SGHNT, CDR2 YYREEE (reference sequence). There are 12 residues in the CDR3. V lost 0 bases and J 8 bases, leaving 8 bases between the germline ends. CDR3: CASSLGQVGYTF. CDR3 nucleotide sequence: TGTGCCAGCAGCTTGGGTCAGGTCGGCTACACCTTC.

This clone showed up just once. V is TRBV19 and J is TRBJ2-1; a possible D gene is TRBD2 (6 bases). The CDR3 contains 18 residues. Looked up from germline, CDR1 is LNHDA and CDR2 is SQIVND (reference sequence). Trimming shortened V by 6 bases and J by 0 bases, and 21 bases separated the two germline ends. The CDR3 is CASSSRGIGGSSYNEQFF. Written as DNA, the CDR3 is TGTGCCAGTAGCTCCCGCGGAATCGGGGGAAGCTCCTACAATGAGCAGTTCTTC.

This chain uses TRBV28 with TRBJ2-3, with D unclear. Germline values: CDR1 MDHEN, CDR2 SYDVKM. Between the trimmed V and J ends, which lost 7 bases and 7 bases, there was a span of 15 bases. CDR3 size: 13 residues. CDR3 bases: TGTGCCAGCAACTCCGGTGAGAGCCATACGCAGTATTTT. As protein: CASNSGESHTQYF.

The chain links TRBV5-1 to TRBJ1-2, with 7 bases aligning to TRBD1. The CDR3 is 16 amino acids. Germline CDR1 reads SGHRS; CDR2 reads YFSETQ. The ends lost 2 bases at V and 3 bases at J; junction bases unmatched: 10. CDR3 in amino acids: CASSFRREGADYGYTF. The CDR3 coding sequence is TGCGCCAGCAGCTTCCGGCGAGAGGGGGCGGACTATGGCTACACCTTC.

The V and J genes are TRBV20-1 and TRBJ1-5; no reliable D call. The CDR3 contains 10 residues. V was cut by 3 bases and J by 9 bases, with 6 bases left in between. Germline CDR1 is DFQATT and CDR2 is SNEGSKA (reference sequence). The CDR3 is CSASGRPQHF. The CDR3 region has the DNA TGCAGTGCTAGTGGGAGGCCCCAGCATTTT.

The table lists this clone with a few counts. The genes are TRBV15 and TRBJ1-4, with 7 bases lining up with TRBD1. The length of the CDR3 is 16 residues. The V and J ends lost 0 bases and 4 bases, in that order; junction bases with no gene match: 5. Germline loops: CDR1 LNHNV, CDR2 YYDKDF (reference sequence). CDR3 residues: CATSRETGSNNEKLFF. The CDR3 DNA reads TGTGCCACCAGCAGAGAGACAGGGAGCAATAATGAAAAACTGTTTTTT.

This clone was seen only a few times. V is TRBV4-3 and J is TRBJ1-1; the D is unclear. The V and J ends lost 1 base and 3 bases respectively, with 15 bases between them. CDR1 is LGHNA and CDR2 is YSLEER in the germline V gene. The CDR3 runs to 16 residues. CDR3 in DNA: TGCGCCAGCAGCCAAGGGCCAGGAGGTGTAGACACTGAAGCTTTCTTT. Amino acids: CASSQGPGGVDTEAFF.

The DNA of the CDR3 is TGTGCCAGCAGCAAGAGAGTAAACTATGGCTACACCTTC. Its protein is CASSKRVNYGYTF. The chain has TRBV2 and TRBJ1-2; D gene uncertain. Between the trimmed V and J ends, which lost 6 bases and 2 bases, there was a span of 10 bases. Germline V lookup: CDR1 SNHLY, CDR2 FYNNEI. The CDR3 has 13 amino acids.

The V call is TRBV19, the J call TRBJ1-5; no firm D call. The length of the CDR3 is 13 residues. V dropped 3 bases and J dropped 2 bases, with 5 bases sitting between them. Germline lookup yields CDR1 LNHDA and CDR2 SQIVND (reference sequence). CDR3: CASSITGNQPQHF. CDR3 in DNA: TGTGCCAGTAGTATTACTGGCAATCAGCCCCAGCATTTT.

The chain couples TRBV18 to TRBJ1-1; 8 nucleotides align to TRBD1. The CDR3 is 15 amino acids. The ends lost 3 bases at V and 4 bases at J; junction bases unmatched: 7. Looked up from germline, CDR1 is KGHSH and CDR2 is LQKENI. The CDR3 reads CASSPRTGYATEAFF. The DNA of the CDR3 is TGTGCCAGCTCACCGAGGACAGGGTACGCCACTGAAGCTTTCTTT.

The table lists this clone with a count of one. The rearrangement joins TRBV7-9 to TRBJ2-1; D is ambiguous. V lost 5 bases and J lost 1, with 15 bases in between. Germline CDR1 and CDR2: SEHNR and FQNEAQ (reference sequence). The CDR3 extends over 16 amino acids. As DNA, the CDR3 is TGTGCCAGCAGCACCCCCTTTAGCTCTTCCTACAATGAGCAGTTCTTC. This gives the protein CASSTPFSSSYNEQFF. Complete variable domain (other parts from reference TRBV7-9 and TRBJ2-1): DTGVSQNPRHKITKRGQNVTFRCDPISEHNRLYWYRQTLGQGPEFLTYFQNEAQLEKSRLLSDRFSAERPKGSFSTLEIQRTEQGDSAMYLCASSTPFSSSYNEQFFGPGTRLTVL.